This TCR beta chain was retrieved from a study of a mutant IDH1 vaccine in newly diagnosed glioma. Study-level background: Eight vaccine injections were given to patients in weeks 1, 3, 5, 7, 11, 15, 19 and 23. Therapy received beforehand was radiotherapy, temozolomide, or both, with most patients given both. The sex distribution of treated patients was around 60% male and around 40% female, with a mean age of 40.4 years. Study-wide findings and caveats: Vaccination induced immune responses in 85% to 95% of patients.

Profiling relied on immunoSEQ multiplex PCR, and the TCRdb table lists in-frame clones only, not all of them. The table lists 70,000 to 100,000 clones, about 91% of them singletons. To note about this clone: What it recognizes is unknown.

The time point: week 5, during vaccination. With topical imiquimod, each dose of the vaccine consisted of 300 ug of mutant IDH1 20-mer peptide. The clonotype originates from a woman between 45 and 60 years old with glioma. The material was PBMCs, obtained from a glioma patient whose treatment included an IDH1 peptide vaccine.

The CDR3 DNA reads TGTGCCAGCAGCTTAGAGGCCGCCGGCGAGCAGTACTTC. Protein: CASSLEAAGEQYF. This chain joins TRBV11-2 and TRBJ2-7; D remains ambiguous. Germline V gives CDR1 SGHAT, CDR2 FQNNGV. With 0 bases removed from V and 6 bases from J, the gap between germline ends came to 9 bases. This CDR3 contains 13 residues.